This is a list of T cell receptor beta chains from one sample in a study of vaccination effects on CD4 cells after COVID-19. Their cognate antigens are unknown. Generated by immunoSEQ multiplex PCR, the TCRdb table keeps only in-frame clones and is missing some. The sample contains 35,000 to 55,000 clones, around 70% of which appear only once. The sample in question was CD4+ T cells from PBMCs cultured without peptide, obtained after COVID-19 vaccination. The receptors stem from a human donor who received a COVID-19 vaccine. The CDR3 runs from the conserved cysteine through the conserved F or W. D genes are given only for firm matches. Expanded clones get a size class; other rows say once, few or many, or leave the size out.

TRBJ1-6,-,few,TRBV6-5,CASMGVGNSPLHF,TGTGCCAGCATGGGTGTCGGGAATTCACCCCTCCACTTT
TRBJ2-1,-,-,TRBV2,CASKKGGAGLYNEQFF,TGTGCCAGCAAAAAAGGGGGAGCGGGGTTGTACAATGAGCAGTTCTTC
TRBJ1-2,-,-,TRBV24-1,CATSDDGGYTF,TGTGCCACCAGTGATGATGGAGGCTACACCTTC
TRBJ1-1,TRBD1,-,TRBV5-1,CASSLQTTGAEAFF,TGCGCCAGCAGCTTGCAAACGACAGGGGCTGAAGCTTTCTTT
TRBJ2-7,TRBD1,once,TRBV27,CASSITGGPGEQYF,TGTGCCAGCAGTATAACAGGGGGGCCAGGAGAGCAGTACTTC
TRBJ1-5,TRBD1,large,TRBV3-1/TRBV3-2,CASSQMYRGQSNQPQHF,TGTGCCAGCAGCCAAATGTACAGGGGCCAAAGCAATCAGCCCCAGCATTTT
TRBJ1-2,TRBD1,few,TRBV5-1,CASSFGTGGDGYTF,TGCGCCAGCAGCTTCGGGACAGGGGGCGATGGCTACACCTTC
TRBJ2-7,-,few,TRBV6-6,CASSSWGGYEQYF,TGTGCCAGCAGCTCATGGGGAGGCTACGAGCAGTACTTC
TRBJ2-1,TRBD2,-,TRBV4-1,CASSQVQAGAPMKFF,TGCGCCAGCAGCCAAGTCCAAGCGGGAGCCCCAATGAAGTTCTTC
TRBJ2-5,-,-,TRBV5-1,CASSSGRPSGETQYF,TGCGCCAGCAGCTCTGGGAGGCCCTCCGGAGAGACCCAGTACTTC
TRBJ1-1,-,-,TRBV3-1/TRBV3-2,CASSQDANGFTPFF,TGTGCCAGCAGCCAAGATGCGAATGGTTTTACGCCTTTCTTT
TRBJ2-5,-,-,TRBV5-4,CASQETSRETQYF,TGTGCCAGCCAAGAGACTAGTCGGGAGACCCAGTACTTC
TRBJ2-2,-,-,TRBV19,CASGTGELFF,TGTGCCAGTGGGACCGGGGAGCTGTTTTTT
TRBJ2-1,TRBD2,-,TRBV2,CASSPTSGGHYNEQFF,TGTGCCAGCAGTCCTACTAGCGGGGGCCATTACAATGAGCAGTTCTTC
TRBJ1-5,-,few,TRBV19,CASSMTWGALQPQHF,TGTGCCAGTAGTATGACTTGGGGGGCTCTACAGCCCCAGCATTTT
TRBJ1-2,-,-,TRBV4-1,CASSQELLNNYGYTF,TGCGCCAGCAGCCAAGAATTACTCAATAACTATGGCTACACCTTC
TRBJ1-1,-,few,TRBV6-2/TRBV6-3,CASSYSGTTNTEAFF,TGTGCCAGCAGTTACTCTGGGACAACGAACACTGAAGCTTTCTTT
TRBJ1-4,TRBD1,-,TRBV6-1,CASSEVTGDEKLFF,TGTGCCAGCAGTGAAGTGACAGGGGATGAAAAACTGTTTTTT
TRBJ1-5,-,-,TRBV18,CASSLRPGQDSNQPQHF,TGTGCCAGCTCACTTAGACCTGGGCAGGATAGCAATCAGCCCCAGCATTTT
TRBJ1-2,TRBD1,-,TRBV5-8,CASSLLGQVNYGYTF,TGTGCCAGCAGCCTATTAGGACAGGTTAACTATGGCTACACCTTC
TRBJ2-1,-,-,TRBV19,CASSISGDSYNEQFF,TGTGCCAGTAGTATTTCCGGGGACTCCTACAATGAGCAGTTCTTC
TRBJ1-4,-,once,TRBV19,CASSSATNEKLFF,TGTGCCAGTAGTAGTGCAACTAATGAAAAACTGTTTTTT
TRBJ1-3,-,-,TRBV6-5,CASSYYGTKGNTIYF,TGTGCCAGCAGTTACTACGGGACAAAGGGAAACACCATATATTTT
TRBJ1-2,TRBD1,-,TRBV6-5,CASRDRITGGYTF,TGTGCCAGCAGGGACAGGATTACTGGTGGCTACACCTTC
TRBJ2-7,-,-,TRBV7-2,CASSLSSYEQYF,TGTGCCAGCAGCCTGAGCTCCTACGAGCAGTACTTC
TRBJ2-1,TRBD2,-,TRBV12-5,CASGSVSSGINEQFF,TGTGCTAGTGGTTCAGTCTCTAGCGGGATCAATGAGCAGTTCTTC
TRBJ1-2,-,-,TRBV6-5,CASMLQGYGYTF,TGTGCCAGCATGCTGCAGGGGTATGGCTACACCTTC
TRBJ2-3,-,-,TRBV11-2,CASSVISDTQYF,TGTGCCAGCAGCGTCATCTCGGATACGCAGTATTTT
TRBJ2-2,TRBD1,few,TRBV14,CASTDRGGRGSTGELFF,TGTGCCAGCACCGACAGGGGTGGCAGGGGGAGCACCGGGGAGCTGTTTTTT
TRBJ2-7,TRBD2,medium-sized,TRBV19,CASSRKSPGLAGTWEQYF,TGTGCCAGTAGCCGAAAGTCCCCGGGACTAGCGGGGACGTGGGAGCAGTACTTC
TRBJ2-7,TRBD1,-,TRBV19,CASGPGQGHEQYF,TGTGCCAGTGGCCCGGGACAGGGCCACGAGCAGTACTTC
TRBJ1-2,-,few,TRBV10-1,CASSDRNNYGYTF,TGCGCCAGCAGTGACAGGAATAACTATGGCTACACCTTC
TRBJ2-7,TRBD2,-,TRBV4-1,CASSQDESGRAYEQYF,TGCGCCAGCAGCCAAGATGAAAGCGGGAGGGCCTACGAGCAGTACTTC
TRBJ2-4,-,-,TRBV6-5,CASSRKLAKNIQYF,TGTGCCAGCAGTCGCAAGTTAGCCAAAAACATTCAGTACTTC
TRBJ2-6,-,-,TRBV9,CASRSSGANVLTF,TGTGCCAGCAGAAGCTCTGGGGCCAACGTCCTGACTTTC
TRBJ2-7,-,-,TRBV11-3,CASSSSGTPPYEQYF,TGTGCCAGCAGCTCTTCCGGGACACCCCCCTACGAGCAGTACTTC
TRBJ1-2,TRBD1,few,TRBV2,CASSSGQAGYGYTF,TGTGCCAGCAGTTCGGGACAGGCTGGGTATGGCTACACCTTC
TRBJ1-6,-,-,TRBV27,CASSLTGPYNSPLHF,TGTGCCAGCAGTTTAACAGGGCCTTATAATTCACCCCTCCACTTT
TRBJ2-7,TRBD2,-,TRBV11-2,CASSFSGPSYEQYF,TGTGCCAGCAGCTTTAGCGGGCCGAGCTACGAGCAGTACTTC
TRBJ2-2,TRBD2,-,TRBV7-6,CASRRGGWNTGELFF,TGTGCCAGCAGGCGCGGGGGTTGGAACACCGGGGAGCTGTTTTTT